This TCR beta chain comes out of a study of shared clonotypes between healthy human individuals. Germline-derived CDR1 and CDR2 are LGHNA and YSLEER. V lost 4 bases and J lost 7; bases outside the gene matches: 9. This CDR3 contains 16 residues. Repertoires were generated with immunoSEQ multiplex PCR, while TCRdb's copy carries only in-frame clones and drops some. The repertoire holds under 2.5 million clones, less than 95% seen once, with approximately 0.41% in the top ten. This sequence was found in a man between 18 and 29 years old in good health. Some clones in this sample may be carry-over from other donors' samples. The chain carries TRBV4-3 and TRBJ2-2; 10 positions match TRBD1. Input material: naive CD4+ T cells from PBMCs. Sample subset: CD45RA+ positively selected. CDR3 in amino acids: CASSLTGTGANGELFF. The CDR3 nucleotides read TGCGCCAGCAGCCTGACCGGGACAGGGGCGAACGGGGAGCTGTTTTTT.